The text below deals with one T cell receptor beta chain. Its antigen is still unknown. This CDR3 fails to terminate in the conserved phenylalanine or tryptophan, so it likely reflects a read error. CDR1 is MNHEY, CDR2 SVGEGT, per germline. This CDR3 is 11 amino acids long. Researchers generated TCR beta cDNA from about 0.5 ug of total RNA, relying on a constant-region primer. Construction of TCR beta libraries relied on three successive nested multiplex PCR rounds employing slightly modified ARM-PCR. Primers for the first two PCR rounds were TRBV1-TRBV30 forward primers and a C-beta reverse primer (around 10 cycles per round). TCRdb ran MiXCR on the multiplex PCR reads and lists one entry per CDR3 protein. The sample holds roughly 120,000 distinct CDR3 sequences, 64% seen once. This sample is drawn from a study of tumor-infiltrating lymphocytes in primary liver carcinoma. Bulk tissue was left unsorted, and RNA and DNA were co-extracted from 20-30 mg of it. All patients had surgically resected primary liver carcinoma. Whichever tumor sample was examined, it had over 75% viable tumor cells.

The study's findings and limits: Compared with blood, tumor repertoires held significantly more in their top 250 clones. Among the pair types, tumor region pairs showed more overlap than tumor-adjacent and tumor-blood pairs.

V is TRBV6-2 or TRBV6-3 and J is TRBJ2-7, with 8 bases identical to TRBD2. Material for sequencing was liver tumor tissue from sampling region 3. Subset described: tumor region T3, left-lateral pole. The source is a woman aged 60-75 years with primary liver carcinoma and hepatitis B virus infection. DNA of the CDR3: TGTGCTACCGGGGGGGCGCGCGAGCAGTACTCC. This sequence encodes CATGGAREQYS.